This TCR beta chain was captured by sequencing in a study of blood T cell repertoires in COVID-19. This clone was seen a single time. Germline V gene data show CDR1 as SGHDT and CDR2 as YYEEEE. The CDR3 sequence is 15 residues long. Trimming removed 4 bases from V and 2 bases from J, with 15 bases in between. Repertoires were generated with immunoSEQ multiplex PCR, while TCRdb's copy carries only in-frame clones and drops some. The sample has 60,000 to 80,000 clones, roughly 88% seen once; the top ten hold 3.5% to 5%. The source is a human donor in a cohort sampled during active COVID-19. The chain combines TRBV5-6 with TRBJ2-5; unclear D gene. The sample taken for sequencing was peripheral blood. This CDR3 reads CASSPNPVPQETQYF. The DNA for the CDR3 is TGTGCCAGCAGCCCCAACCCGGTCCCGCAAGAGACCCAGTACTTC.